Each of the 11 T cell receptor beta chains below was sequenced from the same sample in a study of shared clonotypes between healthy human individuals. Sequencing was performed with immunoSEQ multiplex PCR; in TCRdb, only in-frame clones are kept and a portion is missing. The table shows roughly 590,000 clones, with 95% occurring only once. The naive CD8 population came from CD45RO-negative cells selected for CCR7, without terminally differentiated effector memory CD45RA+ cells. Sequenced sample: naive CD8+ T cells sorted from blood. The source is a woman in her twenties or thirties in good health.

The CDR3 reads CASSKLLLLAPTGGNTEAFF. The DNA for the CDR3 is TGTGCCAGCAGCAAACTTCTTCTTCTTGCACCCACAGGGGGGAACACTGAAGCTTTCTTT. The chain couples TRBV21-1 to TRBJ1-1; the table's D call, TRBD1, was not checked against the DNA. TRBV21-1 constitutes a pseudogene. The CDR3 totals 20 residues.

The V call is TRBV6-6, the J call TRBJ2-5, with 9 nucleotides matching TRBD2. This CDR3 has 15 amino acids. In germline, CDR1 is MNHNY, CDR2 SVGAGI (reference sequence). Unmatched junction bases numbered 5, after V lost 2 bases and J lost 4 bases. The CDR3 DNA reads as TGTGCCAGCAGTTACGCGGGAGGGTTGGCAGAGACCCAGTACTTC. Amino acid sequence: CASSYAGGLAETQYF.

The V and J genes are TRBV4-1 and TRBJ1-4; 10 positions match TRBD1. With V trimmed by 3 bases and J by 6 bases, 4 bases remained unmatched. This CDR3 region has 15 residues. The germline CDR1 and CDR2 sequences are MGHRA and YSYEKL. Written as DNA, the CDR3 is TGCGCCAGCAGCCACCCGACAGGGGGCGATGAAAAACTGTTTTTT. It encodes CASSHPTGGDEKLFF.

The genes are TRBV7-9 and TRBJ2-7; 10 bases are shared with TRBD1. The length of the CDR3 is 16 residues. J gave up 2 bases and V 4 bases, and 8 bases lay outside the gene matches. Germline assignment: CDR1 SEHNR and CDR2 FQNEAQ (reference sequence). The CDR3, as DNA: TGTGCCAGCAGCTCAAAACCGGGACAGGGGACCTACGAGCAGTACTTC. It translates to CASSSKPGQGTYEQYF.

This clone is a singleton in its sample. This chain joins TRBV27 and TRBJ2-7; TRBD2 matches at 11 bases. The CDR3 length is 14 residues. From germline, CDR1 is MNHEY and CDR2 SMNVEV (reference sequence). The V segment lost 6 bases and the J segment 1 base; nucleotides outside the gene matches: 2. The CDR3 protein is CASRPSGGSYEQYF. CDR3 nucleotides: TGTGCCAGCAGGCCTAGCGGGGGGTCCTACGAGCAGTACTTC.

J is TRBJ2-5 and V is TRBV10-3; 12 positions match TRBD2. Per the germline V gene, CDR1 is ENHRY and CDR2 is SYGVKD. The CDR3 contains 17 residues. The V segment lost 3 bases and the J segment 4 bases; nucleotides outside the gene matches: 9. The CDR3 spells CAISDPTSGRSPETQYF. Written as DNA, the CDR3 is TGTGCCATCAGTGACCCGACTAGCGGGAGAAGTCCAGAGACCCAGTACTTC.

V is TRBV19 and J is TRBJ2-1, with D possibly being TRBD2 (5 bases). Trimming removed 6 bases from V and 8 bases from J, with 14 bases in between. Germline V CDR1 and CDR2: LNHDA, SQIVND (reference sequence). CDR3 size: 13 residues. The CDR3 is CASRQAANHEQFF. CDR3 bases: TGTGCCAGTAGACAAGCGGCAAACCATGAGCAGTTCTTC.

The gene calls are TRBV28 and TRBJ1-5; possible D gene TRBD1, 5 bases. Trimming cost V 8 bases and J 1 base, with 12 bases left between them. Germline values: CDR1 MDHEN, CDR2 SYDVKM. The CDR3 covers 14 residues. CDR3 in DNA: TGTGCCAGCCGCCCCGGGGACAGCAATCAGCCCCAGCATTTT. It codes for CASRPGDSNQPQHF.

The genes are TRBV27 and TRBJ2-1; 11 nucleotides line up with TRBD2. The germline gives CDR1 MNHEY, CDR2 SMNVEV (reference sequence). The J segment lost 9 bases and the V segment lost 5 bases, leaving 15 bases of the junction unmatched. The CDR3 runs 17 residues. The CDR3 sequence: CASSLQETSGTPSEQFF. CDR3 nucleotides: TGTGCCAGCAGTCTCCAGGAGACTAGCGGGACCCCTAGTGAGCAGTTCTTC.

The chain carries TRBV28 and TRBJ1-5; maybe TRBD1 (5 bases). Germline loops: CDR1 MDHEN, CDR2 SYDVKM. The CDR3 is made up of 14 amino acids. V lost 2 bases, J lost 5 bases, and 10 bases lay in between. CDR3 in DNA: TGTGCCAGCAGTTTACGGTTGGGGGATCAGCCCCAGCATTTT. Its protein is CASSLRLGDQPQHF.

The rearrangement joins TRBV7-2 to TRBJ1-2, with D perhaps TRBD1 (6 bases). Germline CDR1 reads SGHTA; CDR2 reads FQGNSA. The V end lost 5 bases, the J end lost 0 bases, and 13 bases lay between the germline ends. This CDR3 is 15 amino acids long. CDR3 sequence: CASSPREGANYGYTF. The DNA for the CDR3 is TGTGCCAGCAGCCCCAGGGAGGGGGCTAACTATGGCTACACCTTC.